The entry below gives a single TCR beta chain sequence along with its context. Antigen: not known. These data belong to a study of radiation and T cells in renal cell carcinoma. Study-level information: Nephrectomy followed 15 Gy stereotactic body radiation by 4 weeks. Findings and limits, study-wide: From baseline, blood top tumor clonotypes peaked at 2 weeks post-radiation. No pretreatment tumor biopsies were available for baseline clonotypes.

Trimming took 5 bases from V and 6 from J; bases not matched to a gene: 11. The CDR3 runs 16 residues. CDR1 is SGHTA, CDR2 FQGNSA, per germline. Documented time point: baseline pretreatment blood. As to treatment: 15 Gy SBRT to primary tumor, nephrectomy 4 weeks later. This renal cell carcinoma was of the clear cell type. Clones were sequenced by immunoSEQ multiplex PCR, and TCRdb holds only the in-frame ones, with some missing. The table has about 140,000 clones, over 80% seen once. The receptor was isolated from a woman between 50 and 59 years old with renal cell carcinoma. This chain links TRBV7-2 with TRBJ2-2; TRBD2 agrees at 8 bases. The material sequenced was blood, taken from a patient whose treatment included radiotherapy and nephrectomy. Written as DNA, the CDR3 is TGTGCCAGCAGCCCTGAGGCTAGCGGGCCTCCCGGGGAGCTGTTTTTT. Its translation is CASSPEASGPPGELFF.